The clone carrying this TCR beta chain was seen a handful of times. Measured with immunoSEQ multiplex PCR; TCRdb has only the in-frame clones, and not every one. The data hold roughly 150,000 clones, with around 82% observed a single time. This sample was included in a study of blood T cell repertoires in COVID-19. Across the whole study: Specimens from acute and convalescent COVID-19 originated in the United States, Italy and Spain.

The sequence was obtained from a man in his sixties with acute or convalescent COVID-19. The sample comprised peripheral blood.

CDR3 coding DNA: TGCAGCGGGGTTGTGAGGGAGCTAGCAGATACGCAGTATTTT. Its translation is CSGVVRELADTQYF. The chain employs TRBV29-1 and TRBJ2-3; D may be TRBD2 (5 bases). The germline V gene has CDR1 SQVTM and CDR2 ANQGSEA. Trimming stripped 7 bases from V and 4 bases from J, with 18 bases between. The CDR3 is made up of 14 amino acids.